This entry lists 28 T cell receptor beta chains sequenced from one sample in a study of regulatory T cells in long-lasting Graves disease. Building of the TCR beta libraries involved iRepertoire HTBI primers and Arm-PCR of CDR3 regions. TCRdb re-derived calls from the multiplex PCR reads in MiXCR, one entry per CDR3 protein. The sample shows more than 400,000 distinct CDR3 sequences, around 15% of them seen only once. As for time point: newly diagnosed GD, antithyroid drugs for less than 3 months. Preparation of the TCR library used RNA extracted from PBMCs. These data were also filed under a second study, of T cells in Graves' hyperthyroidism and ophthalmopathy.

The sample in question was peripheral blood mononuclear cells (PBMCs), obtained at new diagnosis, from a patient treated with antithyroid drugs. Receptors were obtained from a man aged 35-49 years with Graves disease.

This clonotype showed up many times. V and J are TRBV27 and TRBJ2-1; no firm D call. This CDR3 region has 15 residues. Germline loops: CDR1 MNHEY, CDR2 SMNVEV (reference sequence). The V gene lost 3 bases and the J gene lost 0 bases, with 9 bases spanning the gap. In DNA, the CDR3 is TGTGCCAGCAGTTTTGGGCAGGCCTCCTACAATGAGCAGTTCTTC. Translating gives CASSFGQASYNEQFF.

The chain carries TRBV19 and TRBJ2-5, with 11 bases lining up with TRBD2. The CDR3 has 17 amino acids. The germline CDR1 and CDR2 sequences are LNHDA and SQIVND (reference sequence). V lost 1 base, J lost 0 bases, and 4 bases stayed unmatched. This chain's CDR3 is CASSIGPSGRYQETQYF. As DNA, the CDR3 is TGTGCCAGTAGTATAGGTCCTAGCGGGAGGTACCAAGAGACCCAGTACTTC.

This clonotype was recorded at least ten times. CDR3 sequence (DNA): TGTGCCAGCAGCACAGGGGGCACGACTAATGAAAAACTGTTTTTT. It translates to CASSTGGTTNEKLFF. This chain uses TRBV28 with TRBJ1-4; 9 bases line up with TRBD1. This CDR3 is 15 amino acids long. V lost 6 bases to trimming and J lost 2 bases; unmatched junction nucleotides: 4. Looked up from germline, CDR1 is MDHEN and CDR2 is SYDVKM. The full variable domain, its missing parts supplied by reference TRBV28 and TRBJ1-4, is DVKVTQSSRYLVKRTGEKVFLECVQDMDHENMFWYRQDPGLGLRLIYFSYDVKMKEKGDIPEGYSVSREKKERFSLILESASTNQTSMYLCASSTGGTTNEKLFFGSGTQLSVL.

This clonotype was picked up many times. Its ends do not fully match the called genes, so a read error is possible. The chain joins TRBV5-1 to TRBJ2-7, with D perhaps TRBD1 (5 bases). This CDR3 comprises 11 residues. Germline-derived CDR1 and CDR2 are SGHRS and YFSETQ. The CDR3 nucleotides are TGTGCCAGCAGTTACCAGGGAGAGCAGTACTTC. Translated, it gives CASSYQGEQYF.

This clonotype was found many times. This rearrangement joins TRBV13 to TRBJ2-3, with TRBD1 as a possible D gene (6 bases). The V end lost 5 bases, the J end lost 6 bases, and 21 bases lay between the germline ends. The CDR3 extends over 16 amino acids. CDR1 and CDR2 (germline): PRHDT, FYEKMQ (reference sequence). The DNA for the CDR3 is TGTGCCAGCAGCCCCCGGACCAGGGCAAGGGGGGATACGCAGTATTTT. Its translation is CASSPRTRARGDTQYF.

The chain joins TRBV10-2 to TRBJ1-2; D uncertain. The germline V gene has CDR1 WSHSY and CDR2 SAAADI. The CDR3 contains 13 residues. V gave up 0 bases and J gave up 6 bases, with 8 bases separating them. The CDR3 protein is CASSESYRDGYTF. In nucleotides, the CDR3 is TGCGCCAGCAGTGAGTCTTACAGAGATGGCTACACCTTC.

This clonotype was counted a few times. This chain joins TRBV3-1 and TRBJ2-1; the D gene is possibly TRBD2 (6 bases). The CDR3 covers 18 residues. The germline V gene has CDR1 LGHDT and CDR2 YNNKEL (reference sequence). V was trimmed by 4 bases and J by 3 bases, leaving 22 bases between them. The CDR3 nucleotides are TGTGCCAGCAGCCCCCGGGACTCCGGATCATTTCACTACAATGAGCAGTTCTTC. Residues: CASSPRDSGSFHYNEQFF.

The V and J genes are TRBV29-1 and TRBJ2-3, with D maybe TRBD1 (5 bases). The CDR3 runs 11 residues. Trimming removed 5 bases from V and 7 bases from J, with 10 bases in between. From germline, CDR1 is SQVTM and CDR2 ANQGSEA. CDR3: CSVQTENTQYF. In DNA, the CDR3 is TGCAGCGTTCAGACAGAAAATACGCAGTATTTT.

This chain connects TRBV29-1 to TRBJ2-7; possible D gene TRBD2, 5 bases. The CDR3 loop spans 14 amino acids. From germline, CDR1 is SQVTM and CDR2 ANQGSEA. V lost 1 base, J lost 0 bases, and 10 bases lay in between. CDR3 in amino acids: CSVEAEAASYEQYF. CDR3 DNA sequence: TGCAGCGTTGAAGCGGAGGCAGCCTCCTACGAGCAGTACTTC.

This clonotype showed up many times. As DNA, the CDR3 is TGCAGTGCTAGGCCGGGACACAGCAATCAGCCCCAGCATTTT. It specifies CSARPGHSNQPQHF. This sequence joins TRBV20-1 and TRBJ1-5; TRBD1 is a possible D gene (6 bases). Germline V gives CDR1 DFQATT, CDR2 SNEGSKA (reference sequence). V shed 3 bases and J shed 1 base, with 10 bases lying between them. This CDR3 spans 14 amino acids.

This clonotype was seen more than once but under ten times. The V and J genes are TRBV25-1 and TRBJ2-2; 12 positions match TRBD2. Germline CDR1 is MGHDK and CDR2 is SYGVNS. After removal of 3 bases from V and 5 bases from J, the junction contained 10 bases not matched to a gene. There are 18 residues in the CDR3. The chain's CDR3 is CASSDPTRLAGVTGELFF. The CDR3 nucleotides read TGTGCCAGCAGTGACCCTACCCGACTAGCGGGAGTGACCGGGGAGCTGTTTTTT. The full variable domain, completed using reference TRBV25-1 and TRBJ2-2, is EADIYQTPRYLVIGTGKKITLECSQTMGHDKMYWYQQDPGMELHLIHYSYGVNSTEKGDLSSESTVSRIRTEHFPLTLESARPSHTSQYLCASSDPTRLAGVTGELFFGEGSRLTVL.

This clonotype occurred many times. The V gene is TRBV29-1, the J gene TRBJ2-5, with 9 bases lining up with TRBD1. Germline-derived CDR1 and CDR2 are SQVTM and ANQGSEA. CDR3 length: 13 amino acids. V trimming: 7 bases; J trimming: 4 bases; junction bases outside the gene matches: 7. The CDR3 spells CSARDRERETQYF. DNA for the CDR3: TGCAGCGCCCGGGACAGGGAACGAGAGACCCAGTACTTC.

This chain connects TRBV5-1 to TRBJ2-2, with 9 positions matching TRBD2. After removal of 0 bases from V and 6 bases from J, the junction contained 3 bases not matched to a gene. The CDR3 consists of 15 residues. In germline, CDR1 is SGHRS, CDR2 YFSETQ. The CDR3 loop reads CASSLGLAGSGELFF. CDR3 DNA: TGCGCCAGCAGCTTGGGGCTAGCGGGATCCGGGGAGCTGTTTTTT.

V and J are TRBV7-9 and TRBJ2-6; 8 nucleotides match TRBD1. The junction had 7 bases not matched to a gene; V was cut back by 4 bases and J by 2 bases. In germline, CDR1 is SEHNR, CDR2 FQNEAQ (reference sequence). This CDR3 spans 17 amino acids. CDR3 in amino acids: CASSSRDRLTGANVLTF. The CDR3 DNA reads TGTGCCAGCAGCTCCAGGGACAGGCTGACTGGGGCCAACGTCCTGACTTTC.

This clonotype was recorded a few times. V usage is TRBV6-1 and J usage is TRBJ1-3, with D unresolved. Trimming removed 0 bases from V and 0 bases from J, with 9 bases in between. The CDR3 runs 16 residues. CDR1 is MNHNS, CDR2 SASEGT, per germline. Here the CDR3 reads CASSEAPEYSGNTIYF. CDR3 in DNA: TGTGCCAGCAGTGAAGCGCCGGAGTACTCTGGAAACACCATATATTTT.

This clonotype was seen many times. The rearrangement uses TRBV12-3 or TRBV12-4 and TRBJ2-4, with 8 bases identical to TRBD2. V lost 7 bases and J lost 2; bases outside the gene matches: 4. The CDR3 is 14 amino acids. CDR3 sequence reads: CASNGGGTKNIQYF. The CDR3 coding sequence is TGTGCCAGCAACGGCGGGGGGACCAAAAACATTCAGTACTTC.

This clonotype was observed many times. The V gene is TRBV7-3, the J gene TRBJ2-1, with D perhaps matching TRBD1 (6 bases). The CDR3 loop spans 14 amino acids. The V end was cut by 5 bases, the J end by 6 bases, with 14 bases between. Germline assignment: CDR1 SGHTA and CDR2 FQGTGA. This chain's CDR3 is CASSPGTLSNEQFF. The CDR3 nucleotides are TGTGCCAGCAGCCCGGGGACACTTAGCAATGAGCAGTTCTTC.

Regarding this clonotype: The germline gene is not matched at one end of the junction; a read error may be the cause. This CDR3 is CAWNVLVSGGMAF. Here the CDR3 DNA reads TGTGCCTGGAATGTTTTAGTATCGGGGGGCATGGCTTTT. This chain links TRBV30 with TRBJ1-3, with D possibly TRBD1 on 6 matching bases. CDR1 GTSNPN and CDR2 SVGIG come from the germline V gene (reference sequence). CDR3 length equals 13 residues.

This clonotype was detected only a few times. This rearrangement joins TRBV6-2 or TRBV6-3 to TRBJ2-7, with 10 bases fitting TRBD2. CDR3 length: 15 amino acids. Per the germline V gene, CDR1 is MNHEY and CDR2 is SVGEGT. V lost 6 bases to trimming and J lost 2 bases; unmatched junction nucleotides: 7. The CDR3 region is CASSRGLASAYEQYF. CDR3 bases: TGTGCCAGCAGCCGGGGACTAGCGAGTGCCTACGAGCAGTACTTC.

At least ten counts were recorded for this clonotype. The CDR3 region is CASSPGQGLNEQFF. CDR3 DNA sequence: TGTGCCAGCAGCCCTGGACAGGGGCTCAATGAGCAGTTCTTC. V usage is TRBV18 and J usage is TRBJ2-1, with 9 bases matching TRBD1. This CDR3 contains 14 residues. Per the germline V gene, CDR1 is KGHSH and CDR2 is LQKENI. After removal of 8 bases from V and 6 bases from J, the junction contained 8 bases not matched to a gene.

This clonotype was counted at least ten times. This chain connects TRBV12-3 or TRBV12-4 to TRBJ1-2; D may be TRBD1 (6 bases). The V end was cut by 8 bases, the J end by 1 base, with 11 bases between. The CDR3 spans 13 residues. The CDR3 bases are TGTGCCAGCCGGGACACCAATAACTATGGCTACACCTTC. Protein sequence: CASRDTNNYGYTF.

This clonotype has ten or more counts. The chain links TRBV28 to TRBJ2-1; either TRBD1 or TRBD2 may supply D (7 bases each). This CDR3 is built from 16 residues. Germline V gives CDR1 MDHEN, CDR2 SYDVKM. Trimming shortened V by 6 bases and J by 2 bases, and 17 bases separated the two germline ends. The CDR3: CASRLGGRGPYNEQFF. CDR3 sequence (DNA): TGTGCCAGCAGGCTAGGGGGGAGGGGGCCCTACAATGAGCAGTTCTTC.

As regards this clonotype: Lacking the conserved final phenylalanine or tryptophan, this CDR3 likely reflects a read error. V gene TRBV6-6 combines with J gene TRBJ2-3; D gene unclear. The germline V and J ends were trimmed by 0 bases and 11 bases, with 18 bases remaining between them. Germline loops: CDR1 MNHNY, CDR2 SVGAGI (reference sequence). The CDR3 spans 15 residues. CDR3 DNA sequence: TGTGCCAGCAGTTACTCGACGGCGGCAGCCCGAATGCAGTATTCT. Encoded protein: CASSYSTAAARMQYS.

This clonotype has at least ten counts. The chain has TRBV11-1 and TRBJ2-1; D uncertain. The CDR3 is made up of 15 amino acids. CDR1 is SGHAT and CDR2 is FQDESV in the germline V gene (reference sequence). Trimming shortened V by 1 base and J by 9 bases, and 16 bases separated the two germline ends. The CDR3 sequence is CASSLGSSASLEQFF. The CDR3 DNA reads as TGTGCCAGCAGCTTAGGGTCGTCAGCCTCCCTTGAGCAGTTCTTC.

This clonotype was found a few times. The CDR3 nucleotides are TGCAGCGTAGCCGGGACTAGCGGGAGATACGAGCAGTACTTC. Its translation is CSVAGTSGRYEQYF. V and J are TRBV29-1 and TRBJ2-7, with TRBD2 matching 14 bases. Germline V gives CDR1 SQVTM, CDR2 ANQGSEA. The CDR3 is made up of 14 amino acids. V dropped 6 bases and J dropped 4; count of bases not matched to a gene: 5.

As concerns this clonotype: The CDR3 does not close with the conserved phenylalanine or tryptophan, likely indicating a read error. This sequence joins TRBV29-1 and TRBJ2-2, with 9 positions matching TRBD2. This CDR3 spans 15 amino acids. The germline gives CDR1 SQVTM, CDR2 ANQGSEA. Unmatched junction bases numbered 9, after V lost 5 bases and J lost 5 bases. Written as DNA, the CDR3 is TGCAGCGTTCGGATAGCGGGAGTCGGGACCGGGGAGCTGTTTCTT. Translation gives CSVRIAGVGTGELFL.

The rearrangement joins TRBV2 to TRBJ2-1, with TRBD2 matching over 13 bases. Trimming removed 7 bases from V and 10 bases from J; junction bases left unmatched: 4. Germline lookup yields CDR1 SNHLY and CDR2 FYNNEI. The CDR3 contains 13 residues. The CDR3 nucleotides are TGTGCCAGCATGGAACTAGCGGGAGGGGAGCAGTTCTTC. It is translated as CASMELAGGEQFF. The variable domain in full, completed from reference TRBV2 and TRBJ2-1, reads EPEVTQTPSHQVTQMGQEVILRCVPISNHLYFYWYRQILGQKVEFLVSFYNNEISEKSEIFDDQFSVERPDGSNFTLKIRSTKLEDSAMYFCASMELAGGEQFFGPGTRLTVL.

The table lists this clonotype with many counts. The rearrangement uses TRBV6-1 and TRBJ2-7; 11 positions agree with TRBD2. This CDR3 is 18 amino acids long. CDR1 is MNHNS, CDR2 SASEGT, per germline. Unmatched junction bases numbered 16, after V lost 7 bases and J lost 2 bases. DNA for the CDR3: TGTGCCAGCACCGACGAAGTAGGGACTAGCGGAATAACCTACGAGCAGTACTTC. This codes for CASTDEVGTSGITYEQYF.